This entry lists 25 T cell receptor beta chains sequenced from one sample in a study of T-cell memory formation after mild COVID-19. TCRdb reanalysed the 5' RACE reads using MiXCR and keeps one entry per CDR3 protein. The sample yields more than 110,000 distinct CDR3 sequences, around 27% seen once. The sample was PBMCs or a T cell subset sorted from them (not recorded which). The receptors shown here come from an adult woman who had mild COVID-19 (a few samples of this study predate the infection). Cell type and time point are not known.

The rearrangement uses TRBV15 and TRBJ2-7; the match to TRBD1 covers 7 bases. The CDR3 is made up of 15 amino acids. Germline CDR1 LNHNV, CDR2 YYDKDF (reference sequence). The J segment lost 2 bases and the V segment lost 4 bases, leaving 8 bases of the junction unmatched. Here the CDR3 DNA reads TGTGCCACCAGCACCGCTACCGGGACAGCCTACGAGCAGTACTTC. Encoded protein: CATSTATGTAYEQYF.

This clonotype was detected a few times. The chain is built from TRBV5-1 and TRBJ2-7; TRBD2 matches 7 bases. The trim removed 0 bases at V and 0 bases at J, leaving 6 bases unmatched. The CDR3 sequence is 16 residues long. Germline V gives CDR1 SGHRS, CDR2 YFSETQ. CDR3 in amino acids: CASSLAGLAVSYEQYF. The CDR3 nucleotides read TGCGCCAGCAGCTTGGCCGGCCTAGCGGTCTCCTACGAGCAGTACTTC.

The CDR3 reads CASSKVGGYEQYF. The CDR3 DNA sequence: TGTGCCAGCAGCAAAGTGGGCGGCTACGAGCAGTACTTC. The chain links TRBV21-1 to TRBJ2-7; the table's D call, TRBD1, has no DNA check behind it. TRBV21-1 is recorded as a pseudogene. The CDR3 totals 13 residues.

The chain couples TRBV6-5 to TRBJ1-1; D remains unclear. CDR3 length equals 16 residues. Germline lookup yields CDR1 MNHEY and CDR2 SVGAGI. Between the trimmed V and J ends, which lost 3 bases and 3 bases, there was a span of 17 bases. CDR3 sequence: CASSYSFSTWDTEAFF. CDR3 bases: TGTGCCAGCAGTTATTCCTTTTCCACATGGGACACTGAAGCTTTCTTT.

This clonotype was seen many times. The chain links TRBV5-5 to TRBJ2-1; 15 nucleotides line up with TRBD2. V lost 4 bases and J lost 0; bases outside the gene matches: 8. This CDR3 has 19 amino acids. Germline lookup yields CDR1 SGHKS and CDR2 YYEKEE (reference sequence). The CDR3 nucleotides are TGTGCCAGCAGCCCGGGGACTAGCGGGGGGCCAAGCTCCTACAATGAGCAGTTCTTC. Its translation is CASSPGTSGGPSSYNEQFF. Based on the CDR3 plus reference TRBV5-5 and TRBJ2-1, the full variable domain is DAGVTQSPTHLIKTRGQQVTLRCSPISGHKSVSWYQQVLGQGPQFIFQYYEKEERGRGNFPDRFSARQFPNYSSELNVNALLLGDSALYLCASSPGTSGGPSSYNEQFFGPGTRLTVL.

This chain uses TRBV7-9 with TRBJ2-3; D possibly corresponds to TRBD2 (6 bases). Looked up from germline, CDR1 is SEHNR and CDR2 is FQNEAQ (reference sequence). The CDR3 runs 16 residues. V lost 5 bases, J lost 0 bases, and 15 bases lay in between. The CDR3 spells CASSRVTGTSTDTQYF. The CDR3 DNA is TGTGCCAGCAGCCGAGTGACGGGGACTAGCACAGATACGCAGTATTTT. Full variable domain (rest looked up from reference TRBV7-9 and TRBJ2-3): DTGVSQNPRHKITKRGQNVTFRCDPISEHNRLYWYRQTLGQGPEFLTYFQNEAQLEKSRLLSDRFSAERPKGSFSTLEIQRTEQGDSAMYLCASSRVTGTSTDTQYFGPGTRLTVL.

This clonotype was seen a handful of times. J is TRBJ2-2 and V is TRBV5-1; TRBD1 or TRBD2 may be the D gene (5 bases each). Trimming removed 4 bases from V and 1 base from J, with 17 bases in between. The CDR3 loop spans 17 amino acids. Germline CDR1 and CDR2: SGHRS and YFSETQ. The CDR3 spells CASSPGMRGVNTGELFF. The CDR3 nucleotides are TGCGCCAGCAGCCCAGGGATGCGAGGGGTGAACACCGGGGAGCTGTTTTTT.

The genes are TRBV6-2 or TRBV6-3 and TRBJ2-7; D unresolved. CDR1 and CDR2 (germline): MNHEY, SVGEGT. The CDR3 totals 16 residues. Trimming cost V 4 bases and J 2 bases, with 18 bases left between them. The CDR3 DNA follows: TGTGCCAGCAGTTTCCTACCCCGGACCAATCCCTACGAGCAGTACTTC. Encoded protein: CASSFLPRTNPYEQYF.

This clonotype has more than one count but fewer than ten. The chain recombines TRBV6-5 with TRBJ2-7; D not resolved. Germline CDR1 is MNHEY and CDR2 is SVGAGI. The CDR3 runs 13 residues. The V gene lost 0 bases and the J gene lost 2 bases, with 5 bases spanning the gap. CDR3 residues: CASSYSRAYEQYF. The DNA for the CDR3 is TGTGCCAGCAGTTACTCGCGAGCCTACGAGCAGTACTTC.

This clonotype was found a few times. J is TRBJ2-7 and V is TRBV12-3 or TRBV12-4; possibly TRBD1 for D (5 bases). This CDR3 comprises 16 residues. Trimming took off 6 bases at V and 5 bases at J, with 23 bases between the two ends. CDR3 nucleotides: TGTGCCAGCAGCCCTAATAGGGGCCCACCCAGGCACGAGCAGTACTTC. It is translated as CASSPNRGPPRHEQYF.

This clonotype was picked up a small number of times. The V and J genes are TRBV27 and TRBJ2-7; 7 bases match TRBD2. This CDR3 spans 15 amino acids. Germline V CDR1 and CDR2: MNHEY, SMNVEV (reference sequence). V shed 2 bases, J shed 0 bases, and the junction held 4 bases outside the gene matches. CDR3 sequence reads: CASSLRAGYSYEQYF. The CDR3 nucleotides read TGTGCCAGCAGTTTAAGAGCGGGATACTCCTACGAGCAGTACTTC.

The chain joins TRBV7-9 to TRBJ2-2; possible D gene TRBD1, 5 bases. CDR3 size: 16 residues. The V end lost 2 bases, the J end lost 4 bases, and 14 bases lay between the germline ends. CDR1 and CDR2 (germline): SEHNR, FQNEAQ (reference sequence). CDR3 in DNA: TGTGCCAGCAGCTTACCGCTCGGCCAGGGCACCGGGGAGCTGTTTTTT. Amino acids: CASSLPLGQGTGELFF.

The sample holds a few counts of this clonotype. This sequence joins TRBV12-3 or TRBV12-4 and TRBJ2-2; TRBD1 aligns across 7 bases. V trimming: 2 bases; J trimming: 6 bases; junction bases outside the gene matches: 9. CDR3 size: 16 residues. Written as DNA, the CDR3 is TGTGCCAGCAGTTTAACGCAGGGGGAATGGTCCGGGGAGCTGTTTTTT. Protein: CASSLTQGEWSGELFF.

This chain connects TRBV21-1 to TRBJ1-1; the table calls TRBD1, which could not be checked here. TRBV21-1 is tagged as a pseudogene. The CDR3 is 14 residues long. Here the CDR3 DNA reads TGTGCCAGCAGCAGGGGGGACAGGGGGACTGAAGCTTTCTTT. Translated, it gives CASSRGDRGTEAFF.

V gene TRBV12-3 or TRBV12-4 combines with J gene TRBJ2-2; tentative D call: TRBD1 (6 bases). This CDR3 comprises 14 residues. Trimming removed 2 bases from V and 6 bases from J, with 10 bases in between. This CDR3 is CASSLKQGAGELFF. As DNA, the CDR3 is TGTGCCAGCAGTTTAAAACAGGGAGCCGGGGAGCTGTTTTTT.

This clonotype has a count of ten or more. The chain joins TRBV6-4 to TRBJ1-1, with D maybe TRBD1 (5 bases). Trimming removed 2 bases from V and 3 bases from J, with 10 bases in between. The CDR3 spans 14 residues. The V gene's germline CDR1 is MRHNA and CDR2 SNTAGT. In DNA, the CDR3 is TGTGCCAGCAGTGACGGTGGGGACCACACTGAAGCTTTCTTT. Translating gives CASSDGGDHTEAFF.

This clonotype was recorded a few times. The chain couples TRBV7-9 to TRBJ2-3, with TRBD2 as a possible D gene (7 bases). CDR3 size: 15 residues. Per germline, CDR1 SEHNR and CDR2 FQNEAQ (reference sequence). V was cut by 3 bases and J by 0 bases, with 10 bases left in between. CDR3 protein: CASSFGGLSTDTQYF. Here the CDR3 DNA reads TGTGCCAGCAGCTTCGGGGGGCTGAGCACAGATACGCAGTATTTT.

This rearrangement joins TRBV7-9 to TRBJ1-2; D is undetermined. CDR3 length equals 14 residues. Germline lookup yields CDR1 SEHNR and CDR2 FQNEAQ (reference sequence). V lost 7 bases, J lost 3 bases, and 15 bases lay in between. The CDR3 DNA reads as TGTGCCAGCATCTATACGGCTTCGGACTATGGCTACACCTTC. It yields the protein CASIYTASDYGYTF. Full variable domain (outside the CDR3, taken from reference TRBV7-9 and TRBJ1-2): DTGVSQNPRHKITKRGQNVTFRCDPISEHNRLYWYRQTLGQGPEFLTYFQNEAQLEKSRLLSDRFSAERPKGSFSTLEIQRTEQGDSAMYLCASIYTASDYGYTFGSGTRLTVV.

This clonotype was observed a few times. V and J are TRBV9 and TRBJ2-3; D gene uncertain. The V gene lost 4 bases and the J gene lost 6 bases, with 6 bases spanning the gap. The germline CDR1 and CDR2 sequences are SGDLS and YYNGEE. The CDR3 contains 11 residues. DNA of the CDR3: TGTGCCAGCAGCTCTGATGATACGCAGTATTTT. This sequence encodes CASSSDDTQYF.

The table lists this clonotype with a few counts. The CDR3 nucleotides read TGTGCCAGCAGCTCCCGTCTTTTCGGGGGGCGGGACTTATACGAGCAGTACTTC. This sequence encodes CASSSRLFGGRDLYEQYF. This chain joins TRBV28 and TRBJ2-7; TRBD2 is a possible D gene (7 bases). The CDR3 runs 18 residues. Germline V lookup: CDR1 MDHEN, CDR2 SYDVKM. The germline V and J ends were trimmed by 6 bases and 4 bases, with 28 bases remaining between them.

The V and J genes are TRBV11-2 and TRBJ1-2, with 11 bases matching TRBD1. This CDR3 spans 17 amino acids. After removal of 4 bases from V and 4 bases from J, the junction contained 11 bases not matched to a gene. CDR1 is SGHAT and CDR2 is FQNNGV in the germline V gene. The CDR3 loop is CASSSGTGGPSSYGYTF. For the CDR3, the DNA is TGTGCCAGCAGCTCCGGGACAGGGGGGCCTTCATCCTATGGCTACACCTTC. Full variable domain (missing parts from reference TRBV11-2 and TRBJ1-2): EAGVAQSPRYKIIEKRQSVAFWCNPISGHATLYWYQQILGQGPKLLIQFQNNGVVDDSQLPKDRFSAERLKGVDSTLKIQPAKLEDSAVYLCASSSGTGGPSSYGYTFGSGTRLTVV.

The chain links TRBV13 to TRBJ1-2; unclear D gene. V dropped 5 bases and J dropped 0 bases, with 13 bases sitting between them. The CDR3 extends over 15 amino acids. Germline CDR1 reads PRHDT; CDR2 reads FYEKMQ (reference sequence). The CDR3 region has the DNA TGTGCCAGCAGCGCAACGGAGGCCCCTAACTATGGCTACACCTTC. This gives the protein CASSATEAPNYGYTF.

The rearrangement joins TRBV20-1 to TRBJ2-3; D unresolved. Germline V gives CDR1 DFQATT, CDR2 SNEGSKA (reference sequence). The CDR3 extends over 13 amino acids. Trimming removed 2 bases from V and 2 bases from J, with 8 bases in between. CDR3 DNA sequence: TGCAGTGCTAGAACCCGGTCCACAGATACGCAGTATTTT. Translation: CSARTRSTDTQYF.

V gene TRBV6-5 combines with J gene TRBJ1-5; TRBD1 is a possible D gene (5 bases). CDR1 is MNHEY, CDR2 SVGAGI, per germline. Trimming shortened V by 4 bases and J by 7 bases, and 23 bases separated the two germline ends. The length of the CDR3 is 17 residues. CDR3 residues: CASSSSGLGRDGQPQHF. The CDR3, as DNA: TGTGCCAGCAGTTCCTCAGGCCTCGGCAGGGACGGACAGCCCCAGCATTTT.

The chain carries TRBV4-3 and TRBJ2-7, with 10 bases that match TRBD2. CDR1 is LGHNA and CDR2 is YSLEER in the germline V gene. The CDR3 has 16 amino acids. Losses at the gene ends were 5 bases for V and 3 bases for J; bases not matched to a gene: 10. The chain's CDR3 is CASSSLAGGVIYEQYF. Here the CDR3 DNA reads TGCGCCAGCAGCTCCTTAGCGGGAGGCGTAATCTACGAGCAGTACTTC.